This T cell receptor beta chain was profiled in a study of T cell clusters in autoimmune cytopenias. Each sample's input was around 270 ng genomic DNA, about 38,000 genome equivalents. One tube held mixed TRB-A and TRB-B primer pools for touch-down PCR. From its re-call of the multiplex PCR reads, TCRdb lists each CDR3 protein once, without DNA. The ten most abundant clones cover under 30% of a sample with over 3,000 distinct CDR3 sequences. The CDR3 runs to 13 residues. Germline CDR1 reads MRHNA; CDR2 reads SNTAGT. This clonotype registers medium-sized by frequency. This sequence originates from a human donor with an autoimmune cytopenia or autoimmune hepatitis (not recorded which). Sequencing input: peripheral blood. The chain uses TRBV6-4 and TRBJ2-2; TCRdb outputs TRBD2, but without DNA this stays unchecked. The CDR3 loop is CASSRTLTGELFF.